This is a list of T cell receptor beta chains from one sample in a study of blood T cell repertoires in COVID-19. Clones were sequenced by immunoSEQ multiplex PCR, and TCRdb holds only the in-frame ones, with some missing. The sample lists about 200,000 clones; roughly 80% were seen once. Sequencing input: PBMCs or T cells enriched from blood (not recorded which). The receptors derive from a woman aged 45-59 years who had been exposed to COVID-19. Both conserved end residues are part of each CDR3. Each record gives: CDR3 length, J gene, D gene, V gene, clone size, CDR3 DNA, CDR3 protein. A D gene is named only where the DNA matches it firmly. Some rows have no size entry. The others give once, few or many, or a class for an expanded clone.

>13|TRBJ1-1|TRBD1|TRBV7-2|NA
TGTGCCAGCAGACCGACAGGGATCACTGAAGCTTTCTTT
CASRPTGITEAFF
>12|TRBJ1-2|NA|TRBV7-9|NA
TGTGCCAGCAGCCCCAGGGACTTTGGACACACCTTC
CASSPRDFGHTF
>13|TRBJ2-7|NA|TRBV29-1|few
TGCAGCGTTCCGGGGACAAGACCCTACGAGCAGTACTTC
CSVPGTRPYEQYF
>15|TRBJ1-1|TRBD1|TRBV4-1|NA
TGCGCCAGCAGCCACCCCGACAGGGCGAACACTGAAGCTTTCTTT
CASSHPDRANTEAFF
>13|TRBJ1-2|NA|TRBV2|once
TGTGCCAGTCAGACAAGGCCTACGTATGGCTACACCTTC
CASQTRPTYGYTF
>15|TRBJ2-3|TRBD1|TRBV9|NA
TGTGCCAGCAGCACCCGACAGGGACGGACAGATACGCAGTATTTT
CASSTRQGRTDTQYF
>14|TRBJ1-4|TRBD1|TRBV7-9|NA
TGTGCCAGCAGCCCCGGGACAGGGGTTGAAAAACTGTTTTTT
CASSPGTGVEKLFF
>17|TRBJ1-1|NA|TRBV28|NA
TGTGCCAGCAGGCTGGGGGGAACTAAAAAAATGAACACTGAAGCTTTCTTT
CASRLGGTKKMNTEAFF
>14|TRBJ2-7|TRBD1|TRBV10-3|NA
TGTGCCATCAGGGAACAGGGGCTCTCCTACGAGCAGTACTTC
CAIREQGLSYEQYF
>14|TRBJ2-3|NA|TRBV27|NA
TGTGCCAGCAGCTCGGTAGCCCGCACAGATACGCAGTATTTT
CASSSVARTDTQYF
>16|TRBJ2-1|NA|TRBV19|NA
TGTGCCAGTAGGCCGGGGACTCTCAGCTCCTACAATGAGCAGTTCTTC
CASRPGTLSSYNEQFF
>20|TRBJ2-3|NA|TRBV4-3|NA
TGCGCCAGCAGCCAAGTAGCTCTTTTTTTTCGGGACTTACTCACAGATACGCAGTATTTT
CASSQVALFFRDLLTDTQYF
>13|TRBJ2-7|NA|TRBV6-2/TRBV6-3|NA
TGTGCCAGCAGCCGACAGGCGCTCTACGAGCAGTACTTC
CASSRQALYEQYF
>14|TRBJ1-5|NA|TRBV2|once
TGTGCCAGCAAATTTGAGGGCAATAATCAGCCCCAGCATTTT
CASKFEGNNQPQHF
>14|TRBJ1-4|TRBD1|TRBV7-9|NA
TGTGCCAGCAGTCTGGACAGGGCAAATGAAAAACTGTTTTTT
CASSLDRANEKLFF
>14|TRBJ2-1|TRBD1|TRBV6-5|NA
TGTGCCAGCAGGGAGATGGGACAGAAAAATGAGCAGTTCTTC
CASREMGQKNEQFF
>14|TRBJ1-1|NA|TRBV6-5|NA
TGTGCCAGCAGTCCTTTTACACCGAACACTGAAGCTTTCTTT
CASSPFTPNTEAFF
>15|TRBJ1-3|NA|TRBV21-1|NA
TGTGCCAGCAGCATCGGGACAGCTCCTGGAAACACCATATATTTT
CASSIGTAPGNTIYF
>14|TRBJ1-1|NA|TRBV13|NA
TGTGCCAGCAGCTTAGAAGAGGGAGTAGCTGAAGCTTTCTTT
CASSLEEGVAEAFF
>15|TRBJ2-7|NA|TRBV5-1|NA
TGCGCCAGCAGCTTGGGCACGGGAGTGGTCTACGAGCAGTACTTC
CASSLGTGVVYEQYF
>15|TRBJ2-2|TRBD1|TRBV5-4|NA
TGTGCCAGCAGTTCCGACAGGGGATTTACCGGGGAGCTGTTTTTT
CASSSDRGFTGELFF
>13|TRBJ2-5|NA|TRBV9|NA
TGTGCCAGCAGCGTAGAGCCCACGGAGACCCAGTACTTC
CASSVEPTETQYF
>12|TRBJ1-5|NA|TRBV6-6|NA
TGTGCCAGCAGTTATGAGGGTCAGCCCCAGCATTTT
CASSYEGQPQHF
>12|TRBJ2-1|TRBD1|TRBV11-2|NA
TGTGCCAGCAGCTGGGACAGGGGGGAGCAGTTCTTC
CASSWDRGEQFF
>13|TRBJ1-1|NA|TRBV19|NA
TGTGCCAGTAGTATCAGGGCGAACACTGAAGCTTTCTTT
CASSIRANTEAFF
>12|TRBJ2-7|TRBD1|TRBV7-9|NA
TGTGCCGGCGCACAGGGGGCGGAGGAGCAGTACTTC
CAGAQGAEEQYF
>12|TRBJ1-2|NA|TRBV2|few
TGTGCGTCCAACGGCCAGGGGTATGGCTACACCTTC
CASNGQGYGYTF
>14|TRBJ1-4|TRBD1|TRBV18|NA
TGTGCCAGCTCACCGGGACAGACGAATGAAAAACTGTTTTTT
CASSPGQTNEKLFF
>16|TRBJ1-6|NA|TRBV2|NA
TGTGCCAGCGTAAAGGACGGAGGGGCGGGAAATTCACCCCTCCACTTT
CASVKDGGAGNSPLHF